The T cell receptor beta chain under discussion was sequenced for a study of early T cells in non-severe SARS-CoV-2 infection. About the study: Sequenced bulk RNA came from whole blood that was unsorted, and chains were unpaired.

V lost 0 bases and J lost 3, with 2 bases in between. The germline V gene has CDR1 DFQATT and CDR2 SNEGSKA (reference sequence). CDR3 length equals 11 residues. There are many counts of this clonotype. Its cognate antigen is unknown. Study outcomes and limitations: Matches to VDJdb favored anti-spike CD8 responses and missed private and CD4 specificities.

Attached unique molecular identifiers marked individual cDNA molecules. TCRdb reprocessed the 5' RACE reads via MiXCR and lists one record per CDR3 protein. Here the sample spans 75,000 to 80,000 distinct CDR3 sequences, around 10% being singletons. Sequencing was performed on whole blood, taken at baseline. The genes are TRBV20-1 and TRBJ2-5; D remains ambiguous. This receptor was identified in an adult who was a healthcare worker with PCR-confirmed SARS-CoV-2 infection or an uninfected control (not recorded which). CDR3 sequence: CSAREEETQYF. The CDR3 DNA reads as TGCAGTGCTAGAGAAGAAGAGACCCAGTACTTC.